The 15 T cell receptor beta chains below come from one sample, sequenced in a study of CD8+ T cells in alopecia areata. In each case, RNA was isolated and then reverse transcribed into cDNA as the sequencing template. Measured with immunoSEQ multiplex PCR; TCRdb has only the in-frame clones, and not every one. The table records about 150,000 clones, about two thirds of them present only once. Sequencing input: CD8+ T cells sorted from blood. Source of these receptors: a human donor in good health.

The rearrangement links TRBV5-5 to TRBJ2-6; D remains unclear. The CDR3 runs to 15 residues. Looked up from germline, CDR1 is SGHKS and CDR2 is YYEKEE (reference sequence). V lost 0 bases to trimming and J lost 1 base, with 5 bases between them. CDR3 sequence reads: CASSLEGSGANVLTF. DNA of the CDR3: TGTGCCAGCAGCTTGGAAGGGTCTGGGGCCAACGTCCTGACTTTC.

The chain uses TRBV25-1 and TRBJ1-2; the match to TRBD1 covers 7 bases. CDR3 size: 16 residues. Looked up from germline, CDR1 is MGHDK and CDR2 is SYGVNS. Unmatched junction bases numbered 13, after V lost 2 bases and J lost 7 bases. The CDR3 region is CASSEPGQEILRGYTF. CDR3 nucleotides: TGTGCCAGCAGTGAACCCGGACAGGAAATTTTACGTGGCTACACCTTC.

On this clone: This same CDR3 is encoded by further DNA sequences in the sample. CDR3 residues: CSVEGRAGYTF. The CDR3 DNA sequence: TGCAGCGTTGAAGGCCGGGCTGGCTACACCTTC. The genes are TRBV29-1 and TRBJ1-2; D gene uncertain. The CDR3 has 11 residues. Germline V gene data show CDR1 as SQVTM and CDR2 as ANQGSEA. V shed 1 base and J shed 7 bases, with 7 bases lying between them.

The chain joins TRBV27 to TRBJ2-1, with 11 bases aligning to TRBD2. Germline V lookup: CDR1 MNHEY, CDR2 SMNVEV (reference sequence). Germline trimming cut 5 bases from V and 9 bases from J; bases unmatched to any gene: 9. The CDR3 is 15 amino acids. This CDR3 reads CASSPLTSGMVEQFF. In nucleotides, the CDR3 is TGTGCCAGCAGTCCCTTGACTAGCGGGATGGTTGAGCAGTTCTTC.

A few counts support this clone. The chain is built from TRBV13 and TRBJ2-5, with 9 nucleotides matching TRBD1. The CDR3 is made up of 15 amino acids. V gave up 5 bases and J gave up 5 bases; unmatched junction bases: 9. In germline, CDR1 is PRHDT, CDR2 FYEKMQ (reference sequence). The CDR3 reads CASSGPGTGRETQYF. CDR3 DNA sequence: TGTGCCAGCAGCGGACCTGGGACAGGGAGGGAGACCCAGTACTTC.

This clone was counted between two and nine times. This rearrangement joins TRBV29-1 to TRBJ2-1; D call uncertain. This CDR3 is built from 11 residues. V lost 6 bases and J lost 9, with 12 bases in between. Germline V gives CDR1 SQVTM, CDR2 ANQGSEA. The CDR3 here is CSVTTISEQFF. CDR3 nucleotide sequence: TGCAGCGTGACCACTATAAGTGAGCAGTTCTTC.

This chain's CDR3 is CASSVGRAYTDTQYF. In DNA form, the CDR3 reads TGTGCCAGCAGTGTTGGCAGGGCCTACACAGATACGCAGTATTTT. The chain carries TRBV2 and TRBJ2-3; tentative D call: TRBD1 (5 bases). In germline, CDR1 is SNHLY, CDR2 FYNNEI. The CDR3 has 15 residues. Deletions cut 4 bases from V and 2 bases from J, with 13 bases between.

This clone came up a few times. V usage is TRBV4-2 and J usage is TRBJ2-1, with no clear D. Germline CDR1 is LGHNA and CDR2 is YNFKEQ. This CDR3 has 14 residues. V was shortened by 0 bases and J by 8 bases, with 11 bases between the two germline ends. The CDR3 loop is CASSQDSGRYEQFF. CDR3 in DNA: TGTGCCAGCAGCCAAGATTCCGGACGCTATGAGCAGTTCTTC.

V and J are TRBV29-1 and TRBJ2-7; D possibly corresponds to TRBD1 (5 bases). This CDR3 spans 14 amino acids. Germline V lookup: CDR1 SQVTM, CDR2 ANQGSEA. Trimming took 0 bases from V and 4 from J, leaving 13 bases between them. CDR3 sequence reads: CSVEDGAPGYEQYF. CDR3 DNA: TGCAGCGTTGAAGATGGGGCGCCCGGGTACGAGCAGTACTTC.

V usage is TRBV29-1 and J usage is TRBJ1-3; D ambiguous. Between the trimmed V and J ends, which lost 1 base and 4 bases, there was a span of 5 bases. This CDR3 region has 12 residues. The germline CDR1 and CDR2 sequences are SQVTM and ANQGSEA. The CDR3 spells CSVEVRGNTIYF. The CDR3 nucleotides are TGCAGCGTTGAAGTCAGGGGAAACACCATATATTTT.

The chain carries TRBV27 and TRBJ2-1, with D possibly TRBD1 on 6 matching bases. The CDR3 extends over 14 amino acids. Trimming pared 2 bases from V and 5 bases from J, leaving 10 bases between. Per the germline V gene, CDR1 is MNHEY and CDR2 is SMNVEV (reference sequence). Written as DNA, the CDR3 is TGTGCCAGCAGTTTAAGGGGGTTCAACAATGAGCAGTTCTTC. Encoded protein: CASSLRGFNNEQFF.

The chain employs TRBV4-1 and TRBJ2-5, with D uncertain. The CDR3 is made up of 15 amino acids. V was cut by 0 bases and J by 3 bases, with 11 bases left in between. CDR1 and CDR2 from the germline V gene are MGHRA and YSYEKL. CDR3 DNA: TGCGCCAGCAGCCAAGATCTTGTCACAAAAGAGACCCAGTACTTC. Translated, it gives CASSQDLVTKETQYF.

Only a few counts were recorded for this clone. The chain joins TRBV7-9 to TRBJ2-7, with D uncertain. This CDR3 is built from 13 residues. CDR1 is SEHNR, CDR2 FQNEAQ, per germline (reference sequence). Trimming shortened V by 5 bases and J by 6 bases, and 14 bases separated the two germline ends. The chain's CDR3 is CASSPEGPFEQYF. The CDR3 DNA reads TGTGCCAGCAGCCCCGAAGGACCGTTCGAGCAGTACTTC. Filled out from reference TRBV7-9 and TRBJ2-7, the complete variable domain reads DTGVSQNPRHKITKRGQNVTFRCDPISEHNRLYWYRQTLGQGPEFLTYFQNEAQLEKSRLLSDRFSAERPKGSFSTLEIQRTEQGDSAMYLCASSPEGPFEQYFGPGTRLTVT.

The CDR3 spells CASSLPPGGSGTDTQYF. CDR3 DNA sequence: TGTGCCAGCAGCTTACCCCCGGGGGGGAGTGGCACAGATACGCAGTATTTT. The genes are TRBV11-2 and TRBJ2-3; TRBD2 aligns across 8 bases. V was pared by 2 bases and J by 1 base, with 8 bases of the junction left unmatched. This CDR3 comprises 17 residues. Per the germline V gene, CDR1 is SGHAT and CDR2 is FQNNGV.

The genes are TRBV4-2 and TRBJ2-2; D is unresolved. This CDR3 region has 11 residues. Trimming shortened V by 5 bases and J by 7 bases, and 5 bases separated the two germline ends. Per germline, CDR1 LGHNA and CDR2 YNFKEQ. The DNA of the CDR3 is TGTGCCAGCAGCTACAGCGGGGAGCTGTTTTTT. Protein: CASSYSGELFF.